This TCR beta chain was profiled in a study of shared clonotypes between healthy human individuals. Germline-derived CDR1 and CDR2 are MNHEY and SVGAGI. V gave up 6 bases and J gave up 2 bases; unmatched junction bases: 8. This CDR3 has 15 residues. The assay was immunoSEQ multiplex PCR, and TCRdb's table has in-frame clones only and misses some. The sample has around 2,000,000 clones, about 95% seen once. The naive CD8 population came from CD45RO-negative cells selected for CCR7, without terminally differentiated effector memory CD45RA+ cells. Sequencing was carried out using naive CD8+ T cells sorted from blood. The TCR comes from a man aged 18 to 29 in good health. The chain recombines TRBV6-5 with TRBJ2-7; 9 bases fit TRBD1. The CDR3 DNA follows: TGTGCCAGCAGACCACGGGACAGGGTGACCTACGAGCAGTACTTC. Its translation is CASRPRDRVTYEQYF.